Shown below are 14 T cell receptor beta chains from a single sample sequenced in a study of blood T cells in healthy people across ages (dated by TCRdb to about 2015). Library preparation was by 5' RACE. The sample was run on an Illumina HiSeq 2500. A second PCR of about 6 to 12 cycles was run with a J-beta primer mix and a sample-barcoded 5' primer. The public sequencing data were trimmed at Q25 with fastp and processed into clonotypes with MiXCR by TCRdb, which kept only in-frame beta chains. CDR3 protein duplicates are merged, each entry listing the most common genes and DNA. The sample table records approximately 800,000 distinct CDR3 sequences; around 36% of these occur just once. 10% to 15% of the sample belongs to the ten largest clones. The sequenced material came from blood. These receptors originate from a man younger than 30 in good health.

V and J are TRBV6-2 or TRBV6-3 and TRBJ2-3; no clear D. Germline CDR1 reads MNHEY; CDR2 reads SVGEGT. The germline V and J ends were trimmed by 7 bases and 6 bases, with 26 bases remaining between them. CDR3 length: 17 amino acids. The CDR3 DNA sequence: TGTGCCAGCACCCAGAATCCCCTACTGGTCCTGGGGGATACGCAGTATTTT. This sequence encodes CASTQNPLLVLGDTQYF.

The chain uses TRBV5-1 and TRBJ2-1; TRBD1 matches 10 bases. The V and J ends lost 3 bases and 13 bases, in that order; junction bases with no gene match: 10. Germline lookup yields CDR1 SGHRS and CDR2 YFSETQ. The CDR3 has 14 amino acids. CDR3 region: CASSWGQGKETQFF. In nucleotides, the CDR3 is TGCGCCAGCAGCTGGGGACAGGGGAAAGAGACCCAGTTCTTC.

Many counts were recorded for this clonotype. The chain carries TRBV20-1 and TRBJ2-5; D is uncertain. Germline CDR1 DFQATT, CDR2 SNEGSKA (reference sequence). The CDR3 covers 16 residues. V lost 4 bases and J 2 bases, leaving 20 bases between the germline ends. The DNA of the CDR3 is TGCAGTGCTACAAGACCGGTGAGAGTTTGGCAAGAGACCCAGTACTTC. It specifies CSATRPVRVWQETQYF.

This chain uses TRBV4-3 with TRBJ2-1, with D maybe TRBD2 (5 bases). CDR1 is LGHNA, CDR2 YSLEER, per germline. Trimming left V 0 bases short and J 0 bases short, with 21 bases between. CDR3 length: 20 amino acids. The CDR3 sequence is CASSQDGLEEVRSSYNEQFF. DNA of the CDR3: TGCGCCAGCAGCCAAGATGGCCTCGAGGAGGTCCGTAGCTCCTACAATGAGCAGTTCTTC.

Only a few counts were recorded for this clonotype. The chain uses TRBV3-1 and TRBJ1-1; D gene ambiguous. From germline, CDR1 is LGHDT and CDR2 YNNKEL (reference sequence). Trimming left V 5 bases short and J 4 bases short, with 17 bases between. The CDR3 covers 15 residues. The CDR3 region is CASSLMGWRSTEAFF. The CDR3 nucleotides read TGTGCCAGCAGCTTAATGGGTTGGAGGAGCACTGAAGCTTTCTTT. Variable domain in full (rest from reference TRBV3-1 and TRBJ1-1): DTAVSQTPKYLVTQMGNDKSIKCEQNLGHDTMYWYKQDSKKFLKIMFSYNNKELIINETVPNRFSPKSPDKAHLNLHINSLELGDSAVYFCASSLMGWRSTEAFFGQGTRLTVV.

The chain uses TRBV12-3 or TRBV12-4 and TRBJ2-5; TRBD1 or TRBD2 may be the D gene (6 bases each). The CDR3 has 13 residues. V was trimmed by 11 bases and J by 11 bases, leaving 24 bases between them. In DNA, the CDR3 is TGTGCCGGCGGCCGGGGGCTCTGGAATGAGCAGTACTTC. Its translation is CAGGRGLWNEQYF.

Comments on this clonotype: This may come from a read error, since a much larger clone is one base off. V usage is TRBV12-3 or TRBV12-4 and J usage is TRBJ2-5, with no clear D. The assigned J gene may be wrong: the sequence end matches TRBJ2-1 better. The CDR3 contains 14 residues. CDR3 region: CASSRRLIGETQFF. CDR3 bases: TGTGCCAGCAGTCGCCGCTTGATAGGAGAGACCCAGTTCTTC.

CDR3 sequence reads: CATMDYGGTQYF. CDR3 nucleotides: TGTGCCACCATGGACTATGGAGGGACCCAGTACTTC. V gene TRBV24-1 combines with J gene TRBJ2-5; a weak D match, TRBD2 (6 bases). The CDR3 is 12 residues long. Germline loops: CDR1 KGHDR, CDR2 SFDVKD. Trimming took 8 bases from V and 7 from J, leaving 13 bases between them.

The rearrangement joins TRBV20-1 to TRBJ2-5; TRBD2 matches 13 bases. Matching the DNA end better, TRBJ2-7 makes the J call doubtful. The CDR3 spans 15 residues. Germline V gene sequence: CDR1 DFQATT, CDR2 SNEGSKA (reference sequence). This chain's CDR3 is CSAHHRTSGSSEQYF. CDR3 DNA sequence: TGCAGTGCTCACCATCGGACTAGCGGGAGCTCCGAGCAGTACTTC.

This clonotype showed up just a few times. The gene calls are TRBV15 and TRBJ2-5; D not resolved. The better agreement between TRBJ2-4 and the DNA end casts doubt on the J call. The germline CDR1 and CDR2 sequences are LNHNV and YYDKDF (reference sequence). This CDR3 region has 15 residues. The CDR3 nucleotides read TGTGCCACCAGCCTTAGATCGGCTGCCCGGGACATTCAGTACTTC. Translated, it gives CATSLRSAARDIQYF.

This clonotype was seen a handful of times. The CDR3 region is CASRRNLESNQPQHF. The CDR3 DNA reads as TGTGCCAGCAGACGCAATCTGGAGTCCAATCAGCCCCAGCATTTT. The chain is built from TRBV6-2 or TRBV6-3 and TRBJ1-5, with no clear D. From germline, CDR1 is MNHEY and CDR2 SVGEGT. The CDR3 runs 15 residues. V gave up 6 bases and J gave up 3 bases, with 15 bases separating them.

In its sample, this clonotype was seen a few times. The V and J genes are TRBV2 and TRBJ1-2; TRBD1 might be the D (5 bases). V gave up 7 bases and J gave up 5 bases, with 17 bases separating them. Looked up from germline, CDR1 is SNHLY and CDR2 is FYNNEI. The CDR3 is made up of 14 amino acids. The CDR3 nucleotides are TGTGCCAGCAAGAGGACCGGGACCTCATATGGCTACACCTTC. Its protein product is CASKRTGTSYGYTF.

Note on this clonotype: A read error may account for a junction end that differs from germline. The genes are TRBV7-2 and TRBJ2-1; 12 bases agree with TRBD2. The CDR3 sequence is 15 residues long. The germline gives CDR1 SGHTA, CDR2 FQGNSA. CDR3 coding DNA: TGTGCCGGCAGCTCACTAGCGGGGGGATACAATGAGCAGTTCTTC. It encodes CAGSSLAGGYNEQFF.

To note about this clonotype: Being one base from a much bigger clone, this may be a read error. The genes are TRBV10-3 and TRBJ2-5; D possibly corresponds to TRBD2 (5 bases). V lost 5 bases to trimming and J lost 11 bases, with 12 bases between them. Germline V CDR1 and CDR2: ENHRY, SYGVKD. The CDR3 is 11 amino acids. DNA for the CDR3: TGTGCCATCAGTCATCAGGAGGAGCAGTACTTC. Translation: CAISHQEEQYF.